This T cell receptor (beta chain) emerged from a study of T cell repertoires in cytomegalovirus infection. About the study: The public TCR beta signatures pointed to both CMV infection and matching HLA type.

This clonotype was counted a few times. Antigen unknown. Study-wide findings and caveats: The ex vivo response was dominated by HLA-C-restricted CMV-specific TCR beta clonotypes.

TCRdb ran MiXCR on the reads and lists one entry per CDR3 protein. The table lists about 330,000 distinct CDR3 sequences, roughly 34% of them singletons. Germline trimming cut 4 bases from V and 0 bases from J; bases unmatched to any gene: 5. The germline CDR1 and CDR2 sequences are SGHVS and FNYEAQ. The CDR3 contains 15 residues. The TCR sequence derives from a human donor in good health (CMV status not recorded). Some clones in this sample may be carry-over from other donors' samples. The chain couples TRBV7-6 to TRBJ2-7, with 8 bases matching TRBD1. Sequenced material: cultured PBMCs, taken from culture after CMV antigen stimulation. In DNA, the CDR3 is TGTGCCAGCAGCTCGTCCGGGACAGGCTCCTACGAGCAGTACTTC. It specifies CASSSSGTGSYEQYF.